Here is one TCR beta chain with its context. This sample was included in a study of control samples from healthy donors and cancer patients. The CDR3 contains 13 residues. The germline CDR1 and CDR2 sequences are ENHRY and SYGVKD. V was clipped by 11 bases and J by 2 bases; unmatched bases: 5. TCRdb's copy holds only in-frame clones and misses some; the assay was immunoSEQ multiplex PCR. The repertoire includes approximately 90,000 clones, approximately 81% of them detected once, and around 2.1% sits in the top ten. V and J are TRBV10-3 and TRBJ1-1; 10 bases are a match to TRBD1. This clonotype originated in a woman between 40 and 55 years old in good health. Sequencing was performed on blood. The CDR3 is CAAGQGGNTEAFF. In nucleotides, the CDR3 is TGTGCCGCAGGACAGGGGGGCAACACTGAAGCTTTCTTT.